The TCR beta chain under discussion was sequenced for a study of regulatory T cells in long-lasting Graves disease. Arm-PCR of CDR3 regions and iRepertoire HTBI primers were the basis on which TCR beta libraries were built. TCRdb re-called the multiplex PCR reads through MiXCR, storing one row per CDR3 protein. The data show hundreds of thousands of distinct CDR3 sequences, about 20% seen once. As to time point: persistent/refractory GD, antithyroid drugs over 5 years with positive TRAb. The TCR library was made from RNA extracted from PBMCs. The source is a female donor with Graves disease. This material consisted of peripheral blood mononuclear cells (PBMCs), taken when the disease was refractory, from a patient treated with antithyroid drugs.

As DNA, the CDR3 is TGTGCCTCAAGCCCCGACGGCGGACAGACTAATTCACCCCTCCACTTT. As protein: CASSPDGGQTNSPLHF. This chain uses TRBV7-9 with TRBJ1-6; tentatively, D is TRBD1 (6 bases). Trimming removed 11 bases from V and 6 bases from J, with 23 bases in between. The CDR3 spans 16 residues. Germline V lookup: CDR1 SEHNR, CDR2 FQNEAQ (reference sequence).